This is a list of T cell receptor beta chains from one sample in a study of blood T cells in healthy people across ages. TCRdb re-called the 5' RACE reads through MiXCR, storing one row per CDR3 protein. The profile shows about 680,000 distinct CDR3 sequences, 45% to 50% of them singletons. Sequencing was performed on blood. The receptors were gathered from a woman aged 55-69 years in good health. Both conserved end residues are part of each CDR3. Fields, in order: clone size, V gene, D gene, J gene, CDR3 DNA, CDR3 protein. The D gene is left open where the match is weak. Clone size is shown for a subset of rows, as once, few, many or a class of expanded clone.

>few|TRBV10-3|TRBD1|TRBJ2-7
TGTGCCATCAGGAGGGGACAGGGATCCTACGAGCAGTACTTC
CAIRRGQGSYEQYF
>-|TRBV5-6|-|TRBJ1-2
TGTGCCAGCAGCGTAATGGGTGGCGAGTATGGCTACACCTTC
CASSVMGGEYGYTF
>-|TRBV6-1|-|TRBJ2-3
TGTGCCAGCAGTGCGGAGAGGGCAGATACGCAGTATTTT
CASSAERADTQYF
>-|TRBV29-1|TRBD1|TRBJ1-1
TGCAGCGGGACGGGACAGACGAACACTGAAGCTTTCTTT
CSGTGQTNTEAFF
>few|TRBV4-2|-|TRBJ2-1
TGTGCCAGCAGCCACCTTCTGAGCGGCGGGCCCGCGGGTGAGCAGTTCTTC
CASSHLLSGGPAGEQFF
>-|TRBV11-1|-|TRBJ2-5
TGTGCCAGCAGCTTAGGTTACGGGGGAAAAGAGACCCAGTACTTC
CASSLGYGGKETQYF
>few|TRBV6-5|-|TRBJ2-3
TGTGCCAGCAGTTCCCCAGATACGCAGTATTTT
CASSSPDTQYF
>many|TRBV5-1|-|TRBJ2-1
TGCGCCAGCAGCGTGGGGGACAACAATGAGCAGTTCTTC
CASSVGDNNEQFF
>-|TRBV4-2|-|TRBJ2-1
TGTGCCAGCAGCCAAGTGGGATTTGGTATCGGGGGCCCAGAAAATGAGCAGTTCTTC
CASSQVGFGIGGPENEQFF
>-|TRBV11-1|TRBD2|TRBJ2-7
TGTGCCAGCAGCTTCTCCGGGACTAAAGGCTCCTACAATGAGCAGTACTTC
CASSFSGTKGSYNEQYF
>few|TRBV3-1|TRBD1|TRBJ1-5
TGTGCCAGCAGCCATCGTTTCGACCGGGACAGGGGGTTGTATCAGCCCCAGCATTTT
CASSHRFDRDRGLYQPQHF
>-|TRBV7-2|TRBD1|TRBJ2-7
TGTGCCAGCAGCTTAGTGTCGGGACAGGTCCACGAGCAGTACTTC
CASSLVSGQVHEQYF
>-|TRBV2|TRBD2|TRBJ2-7
TGTGCCAGCAGTCCTAGCGGGAGTGCGTACAATGAGCAGTACTTC
CASSPSGSAYNEQYF
>once|TRBV28|-|TRBJ2-6
TGTGCCAGCAGTTCACCAGCTAGCTCTGGGGCCAACGTCCTGACTTTC
CASSSPASSGANVLTF
>-|TRBV18|-|TRBJ1-1
TGTGCCAGCTCACCGAACATTATGGGAGGGAACACTGAAGCTTTCTTT
CASSPNIMGGNTEAFF
>-|TRBV6-5|TRBD1|TRBJ2-7
TGTGCCAGCAGGAGGGACAGGGAGTACGAGCAGTACTTC
CASRRDREYEQYF
>-|TRBV4-2|TRBD2|TRBJ2-2
TGTGCCAGCAGCCCCCTCAGCGGGAGGGCCGGAACCGGGGAGCTGTTTTTT
CASSPLSGRAGTGELFF
>-|TRBV12-3/TRBV12-4|TRBD1|TRBJ1-1
TGTGCCAGCAGTAAAGAGACAGGGATGAACACTGAAGCTTTCTTT
CASSKETGMNTEAFF
>-|TRBV6-2/TRBV6-3|-|TRBJ2-1
TGTGCCAGCACCCAGAGGACCTACAATGAGCAGTTCTTC
CASTQRTYNEQFF
>-|TRBV20-1|-|TRBJ1-1
TGCAGTGGGTCAGAGAACACTGAAGCTTTCTTT
CSGSENTEAFF
>-|TRBV5-1|-|TRBJ2-3
TGCGCCAGCAGCTTGGCCCGAGAGGAAGATACGCAGTATTTT
CASSLAREEDTQYF
>-|TRBV18|TRBD1|TRBJ2-2
TGTGCCAGCTCACCTCCGACAGGGGTTGACACCGGGGAGCTGTTTTTT
CASSPPTGVDTGELFF
>-|TRBV20-1|-|TRBJ1-1
TGCAGTGTTAGGAGAGGGGGAACTGAAGCTTTCTTT
CSVRRGGTEAFF